The source of this T cell receptor (beta chain) is a study of CD8+ T cells in alopecia areata. Treatment of the sample: oral pan-JAK inhibitor, 5-10 mg twice daily. Peripheral blood samples and lesional scalp punch biopsies were obtained from alopecia areata patients. The authors extracted RNA and reverse transcribed it into cDNA as the sequencing template. The assay was immunoSEQ multiplex PCR, and TCRdb's table has in-frame clones only and misses some. Among approximately 280,000 clones listed, nearly 60% were seen once. The germline gives CDR1 DFQATT, CDR2 SNEGSKA (reference sequence). CDR3 size: 9 residues. Trimming took 6 bases from V and 7 from J, leaving 4 bases between them. In the case of this clone: Its specificity is not known.

Study-level findings and limits: Tofacitinib did not eliminate many expanded lesional clones from scalp or blood. For lesional scalp, especially alopecia totalis/universalis, clonality was higher than in normal scalp. Treatment with tofacitinib significantly lowered scalp clonality and reduced expanded CD8+ clones among the top 100.

The TCR comes from a human donor with alopecia areata. The chain is built from TRBV20-1 and TRBJ2-1, with D unresolved. The sequences come from CD4+ T cells sorted from blood, collected at week 24, from a patient treated with tofacitinib. CDR3 nucleotides: TGCAGTGCAGGGAATGAGCAGTTCTTC. Its protein product is CSAGNEQFF.